These T cell receptor beta chains were read from a single sample in a study of CD8+ T cells in alopecia areata. Generated by immunoSEQ multiplex PCR, the TCRdb table keeps only in-frame clones and is missing some. The profile shows more than 95,000 clones, under 65% of them singletons. Specimen: CD4+ T cells sorted from blood, collected at week 4, from a patient treated with tofacitinib. The receptors were sampled from a human donor with alopecia areata. Each CDR3 is given with its conserved first and last residue. Fields, in order: J gene, clone size, D gene, V gene, CDR3 DNA, CDR3 protein. A D gene is named only where the DNA matches it firmly. Only some rows state a clone size, as once, few, many or a class for expanded clones.

TRBJ1-2 | once | . | TRBV30 | TGTGCCTGGAGTGTACACAGGGCTAACTATGGCTACACCTTC | CAWSVHRANYGYTF
TRBJ1-1 | . | . | TRBV29-1 | TGCAGCGTTGCGCGGGGGCCCACTGAAGCTTTCTTT | CSVARGPTEAFF
TRBJ2-1 | . | . | TRBV9 | TGTGCCAGCAGCGGGACCCTTCGGGAGTGGGAGGAGCAGTTCTTC | CASSGTLREWEEQFF
TRBJ2-6 | . | . | TRBV29-1 | TGCAGCGTCGACGGGGCAGGGAATGGGGCCAACGTCCTGACTTTC | CSVDGAGNGANVLTF
TRBJ1-2 | . | . | TRBV29-1 | TGCAGCGTTGAGGAGGGACAAATGAATGGCTACACCTTC | CSVEEGQMNGYTF
TRBJ2-1 | . | TRBD2 | TRBV30 | TGTGCCTGGAGTGGGGGGGGAGGAAGTACCAACAATGAGCAGTTCTTC | CAWSGGGGSTNNEQFF
TRBJ2-7 | . | . | TRBV29-1 | TGCAGCGTAACCGGGACGGGGTACGAGAAGCAGTACTTC | CSVTGTGYEKQYF
TRBJ2-6 | . | . | TRBV30 | TGTGCCTGGAGCGCCGGGGGCTCTGGGGCCAACGTCCTGACTTTC | CAWSAGGSGANVLTF
TRBJ1-2 | . | . | TRBV29-1 | TGCAGCGTTGGGTCGGAGGGCAGCGTCTATGGCTACACCTTC | CSVGSEGSVYGYTF
TRBJ2-2 | . | TRBD2 | TRBV23-1 | TGCGCCAGCAGATACCGAGCGGGGGGGCTTCCCGGGGAGCTGTTTTTT | CASRYRAGGLPGELFF
TRBJ2-5 | . | TRBD2 | TRBV25-1 | TGTGCCAGCAGTGTTTCTAGCGGGTCGTACCAAGAGACCCAGTACTTC | CASSVSSGSYQETQYF
TRBJ2-5 | . | . | TRBV20-1 | TGCAGTGCTAGGGGGGCAGAGACCCAGTACTTC | CSARGAETQYF
TRBJ2-3 | . | . | TRBV4-3 | TGCGCCAGCAGCCAAGGTCAACTGGGGGATACGCAGTATTTT | CASSQGQLGDTQYF
TRBJ2-7 | . | . | TRBV20-1 | TGCAGTGCCGACCGAGGACCCGAGCAGTACTTC | CSADRGPEQYF
TRBJ1-2 | . | TRBD1 | TRBV30 | TGTGCCTGGAGCACCGGGACAGGGGGCAAAGGCTACACCTTC | CAWSTGTGGKGYTF
TRBJ2-3 | few | TRBD1 | TRBV2 | TGTGCCAGCACAGTAGGACAGGGGGCAGATACGCAGTATTTT | CASTVGQGADTQYF
TRBJ2-5 | . | TRBD1 | TRBV7-2 | TGTGCCAGCAGCGAGAGGGGGCGCCAAGAGACCCAGTACTTC | CASSERGRQETQYF
TRBJ1-6 | . | TRBD1 | TRBV6-5 | TGTGCCAGCTCCCCCCCTAGGACAGGGGCGGCACCCCTCCACTTT | CASSPPRTGAAPLHF
TRBJ1-5 | once | TRBD1 | TRBV2 | TGTGCCAGCAGTGGGACAGGGGCGAATCAGCCCCAGCATTTT | CASSGTGANQPQHF
TRBJ1-2 | . | . | TRBV27 | TGTGCCAGCAGTCCCGGACAGTACGTCTATGGCTACACCTTC | CASSPGQYVYGYTF
TRBJ2-7 | . | TRBD2 | TRBV4-1 | TGCGCCAGCAGCCAATTAATTGTTGAGACTAGCGGGAGGGCCATATCATACGAGCAGTACTTC | CASSQLIVETSGRAISYEQYF
TRBJ2-3 | . | TRBD2 | TRBV6-4 | TGTGCCAGCAGTCTGGGAGGGCCGGGTTCTGAGAAGTATTTT | CASSLGGPGSEKYF
TRBJ1-5 | . | TRBD1 | TRBV10-3 | TGTGCCATCAGTGTTGGGACAGCCGGGCAGCCCCAGCATTTT | CAISVGTAGQPQHF
TRBJ2-2 | few | TRBD1 | TRBV9 | TGTGCCAGCAGCGTAGTACAGGGGCAGAACACCGGGGAGCTGTTTTTT | CASSVVQGQNTGELFF
TRBJ1-1 | . | . | TRBV6-5 | TGTGCCAGCAGTTACTCATTGTTGGGCCTTAACACTGAAGCTTTCTTT | CASSYSLLGLNTEAFF
TRBJ1-1 | . | . | TRBV4-3 | TGCGCCAGCAGCCAAGAGGGGCTAATAGGAGCTTTCTTT | CASSQEGLIGAFF
TRBJ2-5 | once | TRBD1 | TRBV5-1 | TGCGCCAGCAGCCCCGGGACAGCCCAAGAGACCCAGTACTTC | CASSPGTAQETQYF
TRBJ2-4 | . | TRBD2 | TRBV28 | TGTGCCAGCAGTTCCTGGGGACTAGCGGGAGAGGAGGCCAAAAACATTCAGTACTTC | CASSSWGLAGEEAKNIQYF
TRBJ2-5 | few | . | TRBV20-1 | TGCTCTTCCGCTTTCCAAGAGACCCAGTACTTC | CSSAFQETQYF
TRBJ2-5 | few | . | TRBV7-9 | TGTGCCAGCAGCGCGAGTCCGGGACGGAAGTACCAAGAGACCCAGTACTTC | CASSASPGRKYQETQYF
TRBJ2-3 | . | TRBD2 | TRBV30 | TGTGCCTGGAGCGTAGCGGGAGCGACAGATACGCAGTATTTT | CAWSVAGATDTQYF
TRBJ2-1 | . | . | TRBV15 | TGTGCCACCAGCAGAGATCGGGCGCGGGAGCAGTTCTTC | CATSRDRAREQFF
TRBJ2-5 | . | . | TRBV2 | TGTGCCAGCAGGACAGGCTGGGCGGAGACCCAGTACTTC | CASRTGWAETQYF
TRBJ1-1 | . | . | TRBV9 | TGTGCCAGCAGCCTCTCCGGCGGGGGCACTGAAGCTTTCTTT | CASSLSGGGTEAFF
TRBJ2-7 | . | TRBD2 | TRBV7-9 | TGTGCCAGCAGCATTAGCGGGAGGGCCTACGAGCAGTACTTC | CASSISGRAYEQYF
TRBJ2-1 | few | . | TRBV30 | TGTGCCTGGAGCGAACCATGGGAGCAGTTCTTC | CAWSEPWEQFF
TRBJ2-2 | . | TRBD2 | TRBV5-1 | TGCGCCAGCACCGCGGGAGACCATACCGGGGAGCTGTTTTTT | CASTAGDHTGELFF
TRBJ1-2 | few | . | TRBV5-5 | TGTGCCAGCACCTACAGGGAGGACTATGGCTACACCTTC | CASTYREDYGYTF
TRBJ1-1 | . | . | TRBV28 | TGTGCCAGCAGTGTGACAGCGTTGAACACTGAAGCTTTCTTT | CASSVTALNTEAFF
TRBJ2-7 | . | . | TRBV30 | TGTGCCTGGATTCTGAAATACGAGCAGTACTTC | CAWILKYEQYF
TRBJ2-2 | . | TRBD2 | TRBV29-1 | TGCAGCGTGGCCCCTAGCGGAGGCACCGGGGAGCTGTTTTTT | CSVAPSGGTGELFF
TRBJ1-1 | . | . | TRBV30 | TGTGCCTGGACACAGGGAGATGGGTCAGGCACTGAAGCTTTCTTT | CAWTQGDGSGTEAFF
TRBJ2-1 | . | TRBD2 | TRBV7-3 | TGTGCCAGCAGCTCCACACCGGGACTAGCCCACAATGAGCAGTTCTTC | CASSSTPGLAHNEQFF
TRBJ1-1 | . | . | TRBV29-1 | TGCAGTCCCTCGAGGGACACTGAAGCTTTCTTT | CSPSRDTEAFF
TRBJ1-1 | . | . | TRBV30 | TGTGCCTGGAACCCTAATCGAAGGGAGACTGAAGCTTTCTTT | CAWNPNRRETEAFF
TRBJ2-1 | few | TRBD1 | TRBV18 | TGTGCCAGCGCGACACTAACTTCCGGGACAGTTTTCAATGAGCAGTTCTTC | CASATLTSGTVFNEQFF
TRBJ2-5 | . | . | TRBV29-1 | TGCAGCGTTGAAGATAGAGTGGAGACCCAGTACTTC | CSVEDRVETQYF
TRBJ1-1 | . | . | TRBV9 | TGTGCCAGCAGCGTAGATGGTATTGAAGCTTTCTTT | CASSVDGIEAFF
TRBJ2-5 | . | . | TRBV30 | TGTGCCTGGAGTGTATCCAGGTCGGAGACCCAGTACTTC | CAWSVSRSETQYF
TRBJ2-5 | . | TRBD1 | TRBV29-1 | TGCAGCGTTCTGCCCGGGACAGCAGGAGAGACCCAGTACTTC | CSVLPGTAGETQYF
TRBJ1-1 | . | . | TRBV29-1 | TGCAGCTCCGCCGGGGTCGGCACTGAAGCTTTCTTT | CSSAGVGTEAFF
TRBJ1-1 | . | . | TRBV5-6 | TGTGCCAGCAGCGTCAGACAGTTGAACACTGAAGCTTTCTTT | CASSVRQLNTEAFF
TRBJ1-1 | . | TRBD1 | TRBV9 | TGTGCCAGCAGCGTGGAGACAGGGAGCACTGAAGCTTTCTTT | CASSVETGSTEAFF
TRBJ2-2 | . | TRBD2 | TRBV19 | TGTGCCAGCGACGACGTAGCGGGGAACACCGGGGAGCTGTTTTTT | CASDDVAGNTGELFF
TRBJ2-5 | few | TRBD2 | TRBV9 | TGTGCCAGCAGCAGTAGCGGGAGGGACCAAGAGACCCAGTACTTC | CASSSSGRDQETQYF
TRBJ1-5 | . | . | TRBV4-1 | TGCGCCAGCAGCCAAGTGGGGACAAGGGATCAGCCCCAGCATTTT | CASSQVGTRDQPQHF
TRBJ2-5 | . | . | TRBV7-2 | TGTGCCAGCAGCTCCCGCGCATCGACCCAGTACTTC | CASSSRASTQYF
TRBJ2-2 | . | . | TRBV5-1 | TGCGCCAGCAGCTTAAATTCGGGAAACACCGGGGAGCTGTTTTTT | CASSLNSGNTGELFF
TRBJ1-1 | . | . | TRBV10-3 | TGTGCCATCCGGGTGAACACTGAAGCTTTCTTT | CAIRVNTEAFF
TRBJ2-5 | . | . | TRBV7-9 | TGTGCCAGCAGGGAGTCAAACCAAGAGACCCAGTACTTC | CASRESNQETQYF